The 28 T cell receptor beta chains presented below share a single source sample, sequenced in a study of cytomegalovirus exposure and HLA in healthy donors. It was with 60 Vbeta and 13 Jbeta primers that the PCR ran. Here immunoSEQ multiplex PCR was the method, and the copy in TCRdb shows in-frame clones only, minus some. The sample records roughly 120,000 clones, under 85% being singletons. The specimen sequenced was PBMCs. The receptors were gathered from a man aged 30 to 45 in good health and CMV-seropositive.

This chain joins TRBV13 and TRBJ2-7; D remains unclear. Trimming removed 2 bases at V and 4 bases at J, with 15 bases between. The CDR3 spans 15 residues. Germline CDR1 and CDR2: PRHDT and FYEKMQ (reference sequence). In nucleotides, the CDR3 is TGTGCCAGCAGCTTATCCGCGTCAGGAACATACGAGCAGTACTTC. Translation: CASSLSASGTYEQYF.

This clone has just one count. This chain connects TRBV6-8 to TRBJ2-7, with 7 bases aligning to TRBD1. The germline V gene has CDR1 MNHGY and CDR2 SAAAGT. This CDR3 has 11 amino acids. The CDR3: CAIGPTGNSNV. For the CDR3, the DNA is TGTGCCATCGGGCCGACAGGGAACTCGAACGTC.

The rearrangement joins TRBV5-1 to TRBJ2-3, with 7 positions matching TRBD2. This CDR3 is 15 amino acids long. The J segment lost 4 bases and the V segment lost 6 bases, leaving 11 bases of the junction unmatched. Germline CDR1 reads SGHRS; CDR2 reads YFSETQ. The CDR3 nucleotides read TGCGCCAGCACCCCAACGATAGCGGGCCCAGATACGCAGTATTTT. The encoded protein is CASTPTIAGPDTQYF.

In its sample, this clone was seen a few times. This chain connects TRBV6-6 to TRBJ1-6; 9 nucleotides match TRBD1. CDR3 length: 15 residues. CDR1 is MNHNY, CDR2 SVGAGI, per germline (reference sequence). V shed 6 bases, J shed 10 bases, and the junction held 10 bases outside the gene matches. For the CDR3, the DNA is TGTGCCAGCAGGCTGGGACAGGGTTATCGCTCACCCCTCCACTTT. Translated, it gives CASRLGQGYRSPLHF.

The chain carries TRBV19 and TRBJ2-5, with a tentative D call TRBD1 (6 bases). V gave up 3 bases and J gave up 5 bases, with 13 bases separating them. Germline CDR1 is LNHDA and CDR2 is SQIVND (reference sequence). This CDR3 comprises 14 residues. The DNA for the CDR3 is TGTGCCAGTAGTATCGTTGGGGGCTGGGAGACCCAGTACTTC. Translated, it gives CASSIVGGWETQYF.

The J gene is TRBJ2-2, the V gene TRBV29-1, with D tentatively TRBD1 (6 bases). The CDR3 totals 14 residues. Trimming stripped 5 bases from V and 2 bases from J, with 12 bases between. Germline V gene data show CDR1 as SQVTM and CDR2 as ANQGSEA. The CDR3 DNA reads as TGCAGCGTTCAGGGGAAATCAAACACCGGGGAGCTGTTTTTT. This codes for CSVQGKSNTGELFF.

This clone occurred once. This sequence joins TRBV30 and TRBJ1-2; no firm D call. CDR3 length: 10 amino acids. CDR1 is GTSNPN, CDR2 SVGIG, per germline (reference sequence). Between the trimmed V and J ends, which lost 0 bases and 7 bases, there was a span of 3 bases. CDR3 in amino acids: CAWSVAGYTF. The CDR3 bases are TGTGCCTGGAGTGTAGCTGGCTACACCTTC.

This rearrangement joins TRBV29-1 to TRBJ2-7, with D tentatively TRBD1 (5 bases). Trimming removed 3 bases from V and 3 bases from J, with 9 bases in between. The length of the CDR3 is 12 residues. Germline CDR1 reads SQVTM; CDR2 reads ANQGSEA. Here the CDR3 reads CSVEDTHYEQYF. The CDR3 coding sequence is TGCAGCGTTGAGGACACACACTACGAGCAGTACTTC.

The CDR3 loop reads CASRNRGGYTF. The DNA for the CDR3 is TGCGCCAGCAGAAACAGGGGCGGCTACACCTTC. The rearrangement joins TRBV10-1 to TRBJ1-2, with TRBD1 identical over 7 bases. Germline V gene lookup returns CDR1 WNHNN and CDR2 SYGVQD (reference sequence). J gave up 8 bases and V 6 bases, and 3 bases lay outside the gene matches. The length of the CDR3 is 11 residues.

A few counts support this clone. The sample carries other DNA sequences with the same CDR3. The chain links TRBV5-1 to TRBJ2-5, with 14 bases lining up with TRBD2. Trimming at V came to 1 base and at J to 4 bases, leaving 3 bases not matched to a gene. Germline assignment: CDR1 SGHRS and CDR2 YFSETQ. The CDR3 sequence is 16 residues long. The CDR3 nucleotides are TGCGCCAGCAGCTTGTCGGGGACTAGCGGGGGAGAGACCCAGTACTTC. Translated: CASSLSGTSGGETQYF.

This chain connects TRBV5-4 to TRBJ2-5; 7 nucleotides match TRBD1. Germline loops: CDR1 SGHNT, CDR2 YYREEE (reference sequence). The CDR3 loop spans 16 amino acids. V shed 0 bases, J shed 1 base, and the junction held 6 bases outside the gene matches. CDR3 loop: CASSLVGDRVQETQYF. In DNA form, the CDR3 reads TGTGCCAGCAGCTTGGTTGGTGACAGGGTCCAAGAGACCCAGTACTTC. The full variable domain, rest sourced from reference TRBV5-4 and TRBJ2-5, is ETGVTQSPTHLIKTRGQQVTLRCSSQSGHNTVSWYQQALGQGPQFIFQYYREEENGRGNFPPRFSGLQFPNYSSELNVNALELDDSALYLCASSLVGDRVQETQYFGPGTRLLVL.

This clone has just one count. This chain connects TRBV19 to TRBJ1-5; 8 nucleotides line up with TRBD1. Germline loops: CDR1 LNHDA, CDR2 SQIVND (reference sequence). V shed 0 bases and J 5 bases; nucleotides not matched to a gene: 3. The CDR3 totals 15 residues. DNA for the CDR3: TGTGCCAGTAGTATAGAGAGACAGGGGTATCAGCCCCAGCATTTT. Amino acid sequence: CASSIERQGYQPQHF.

CDR3 sequence (DNA): TGTGCCTGGAGTGTCAGCGGGGGCTACAATGAGCAGTTCTTC. It yields the protein CAWSVSGGYNEQFF. This rearrangement joins TRBV30 to TRBJ2-1, with TRBD2 matching 8 bases. CDR3 length equals 14 residues. V was pared by 0 bases and J by 3 bases, with 1 base of the junction left unmatched. Germline CDR1 is GTSNPN and CDR2 is SVGIG (reference sequence).

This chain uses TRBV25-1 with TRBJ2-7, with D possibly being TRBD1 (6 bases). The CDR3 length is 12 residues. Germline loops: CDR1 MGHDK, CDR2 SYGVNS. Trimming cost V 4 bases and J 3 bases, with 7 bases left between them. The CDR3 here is CASSVQGYEQYF. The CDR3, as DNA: TGTGCCAGCAGTGTACAGGGCTACGAGCAGTACTTC.

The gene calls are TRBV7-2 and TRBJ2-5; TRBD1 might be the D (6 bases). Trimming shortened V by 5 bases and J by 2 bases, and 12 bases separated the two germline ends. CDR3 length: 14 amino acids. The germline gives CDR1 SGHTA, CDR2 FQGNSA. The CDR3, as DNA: TGTGCCAGCAGCCCATCAGGGGATCAAGAGACCCAGTACTTC. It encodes CASSPSGDQETQYF.

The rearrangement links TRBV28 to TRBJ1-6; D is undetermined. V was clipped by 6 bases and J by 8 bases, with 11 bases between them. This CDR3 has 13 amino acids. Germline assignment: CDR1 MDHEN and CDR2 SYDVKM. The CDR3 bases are TGTGCCAGCAGACTTCGCCGAGATTCACCCCTCCACTTT. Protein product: CASRLRRDSPLHF.

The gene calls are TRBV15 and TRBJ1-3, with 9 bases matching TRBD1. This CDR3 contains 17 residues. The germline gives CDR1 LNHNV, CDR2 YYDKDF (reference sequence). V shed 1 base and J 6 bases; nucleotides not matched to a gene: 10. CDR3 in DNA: TGTGCCACCAGCAGAGCCACTATACAGGGGGCTGCAAACACCATATATTTT. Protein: CATSRATIQGAANTIYF.

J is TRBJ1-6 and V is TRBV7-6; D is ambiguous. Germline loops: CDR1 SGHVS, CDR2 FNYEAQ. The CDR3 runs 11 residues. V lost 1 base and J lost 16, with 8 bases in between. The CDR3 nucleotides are TGTGCCAGCAGCTTAGATCGGGTACTCCACTTT. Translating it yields CASSLDRVLHF.

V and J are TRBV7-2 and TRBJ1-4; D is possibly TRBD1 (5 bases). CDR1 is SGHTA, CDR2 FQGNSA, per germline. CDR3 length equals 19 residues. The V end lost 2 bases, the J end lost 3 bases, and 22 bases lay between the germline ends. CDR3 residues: CASSLYDSLGPLANEKLFF. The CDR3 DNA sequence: TGTGCCAGCAGCTTATATGACAGTCTAGGGCCCTTGGCTAATGAAAAACTGTTTTTT. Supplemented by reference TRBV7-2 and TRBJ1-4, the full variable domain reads GAGVSQSPSNKVTEKGKDVELRCDPISGHTALYWYRQSLGQGLEFLIYFQGNSAPDKSGLPSDRFSAERTGGSVSTLTIQRTQQEDSAVYLCASSLYDSLGPLANEKLFFGSGTQLSVL.

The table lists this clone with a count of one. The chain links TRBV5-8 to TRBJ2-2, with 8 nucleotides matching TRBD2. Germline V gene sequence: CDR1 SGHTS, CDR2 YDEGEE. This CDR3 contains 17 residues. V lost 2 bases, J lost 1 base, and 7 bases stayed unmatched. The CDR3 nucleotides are TGTGCCAGCAGCTTACGGGGGGGAGGATTGAACACCGGGGAGCTGTTTTTT. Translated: CASSLRGGGLNTGELFF.

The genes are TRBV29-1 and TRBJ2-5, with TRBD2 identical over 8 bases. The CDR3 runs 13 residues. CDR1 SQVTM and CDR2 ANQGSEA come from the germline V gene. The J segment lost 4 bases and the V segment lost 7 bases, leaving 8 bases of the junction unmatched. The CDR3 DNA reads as TGCAGCGGGGGGACTAGAGGCGGAGAGACCCAGTACTTC. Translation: CSGGTRGGETQYF.

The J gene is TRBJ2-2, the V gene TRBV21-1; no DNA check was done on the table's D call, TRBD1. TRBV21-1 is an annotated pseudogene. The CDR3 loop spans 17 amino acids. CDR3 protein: CASSKAAGREVTGELFF. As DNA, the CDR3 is TGTGCCAGCAGCAAAGCGGCAGGGCGCGAGGTGACCGGGGAGCTGTTTTTT.

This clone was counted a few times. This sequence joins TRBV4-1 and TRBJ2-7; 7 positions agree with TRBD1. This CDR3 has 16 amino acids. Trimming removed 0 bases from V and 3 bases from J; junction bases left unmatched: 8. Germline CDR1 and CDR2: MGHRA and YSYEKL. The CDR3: CASSQDPRAGGYEQYF. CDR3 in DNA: TGCGCCAGCAGCCAAGATCCTCGCGCAGGGGGCTACGAGCAGTACTTC.

CDR3 coding DNA: TGCAGTGCTCCTTCCTACGAGCAGTACTTC. As protein: CSAPSYEQYF. This chain uses TRBV20-1 with TRBJ2-7; D gene unclear. The CDR3 runs 10 residues. V was clipped by 5 bases and J by 1 base, with 3 bases between them. The V gene's germline CDR1 is DFQATT and CDR2 SNEGSKA (reference sequence).

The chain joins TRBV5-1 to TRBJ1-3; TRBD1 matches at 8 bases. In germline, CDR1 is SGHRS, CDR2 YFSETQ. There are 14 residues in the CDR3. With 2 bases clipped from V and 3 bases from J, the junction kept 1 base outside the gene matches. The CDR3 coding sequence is TGCGCCAGCAGCTTCGGACAGGGTGGAAACACCATATATTTT. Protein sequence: CASSFGQGGNTIYF.

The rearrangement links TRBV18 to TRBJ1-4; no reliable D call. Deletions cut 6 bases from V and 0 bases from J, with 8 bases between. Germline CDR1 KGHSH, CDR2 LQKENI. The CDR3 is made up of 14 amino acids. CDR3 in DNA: TGTGCCAGCTCTCTGGGAGCAACTAATGAAAAACTGTTTTTT. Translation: CASSLGATNEKLFF.

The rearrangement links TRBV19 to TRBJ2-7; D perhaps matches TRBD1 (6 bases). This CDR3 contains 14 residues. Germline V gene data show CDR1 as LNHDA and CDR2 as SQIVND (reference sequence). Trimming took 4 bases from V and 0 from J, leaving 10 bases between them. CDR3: CASSNDRTSYEQYF. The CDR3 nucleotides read TGTGCCAGTAGTAACGACAGGACCTCCTACGAGCAGTACTTC.

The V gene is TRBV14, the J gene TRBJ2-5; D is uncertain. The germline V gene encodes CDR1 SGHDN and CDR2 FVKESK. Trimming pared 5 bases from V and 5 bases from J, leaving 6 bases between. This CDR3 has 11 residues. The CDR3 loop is CASSTAETQYF. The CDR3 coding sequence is TGTGCCAGCAGCACTGCTGAGACCCAGTACTTC.